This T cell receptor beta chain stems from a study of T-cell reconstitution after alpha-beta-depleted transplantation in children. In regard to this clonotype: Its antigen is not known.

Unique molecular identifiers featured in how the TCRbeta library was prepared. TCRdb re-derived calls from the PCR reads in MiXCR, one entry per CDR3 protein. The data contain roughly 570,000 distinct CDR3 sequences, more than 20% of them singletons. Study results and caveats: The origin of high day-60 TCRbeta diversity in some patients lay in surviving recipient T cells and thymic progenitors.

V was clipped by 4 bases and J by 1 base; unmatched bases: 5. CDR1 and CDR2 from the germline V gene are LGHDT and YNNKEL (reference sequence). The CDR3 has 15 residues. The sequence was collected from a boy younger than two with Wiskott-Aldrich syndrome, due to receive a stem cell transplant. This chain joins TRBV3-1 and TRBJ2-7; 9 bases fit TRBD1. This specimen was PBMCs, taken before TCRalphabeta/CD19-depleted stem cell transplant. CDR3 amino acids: CASSRGQGISYEQYF. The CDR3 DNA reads TGTGCCAGCAGCCGTGGACAGGGGATATCCTACGAGCAGTACTTC.